This note documents a single T cell receptor beta chain sequence. This clonotype was recorded a few times. Its antigen is not yet known. Base qualities are not at hand, and no much larger clone is one base apart. The TCR beta CDR3 regions were amplified from the RNA transcripts. The first round of RT-PCR for the TCR CDR3 was performed with the HTBI primer set and the Qiagen OneStep RT-PCR kit. A second multiplex PCR round built the libraries, followed by size selection and purification. The libraries were sequenced on an Illumina HiSeq2000 using paired-end 100 bp reads. Per the original workflow: SOAPnuke was used to process the raw data, removing reads that contained adapters or uncalled bases, had a mean Phred below 15, or lacked an exact match to the constant primer or identifier. High-quality paired reads were merged with COPE v1.2.5, and unique nucleotide sequences were defined as clonotypes. Clonotypes were aligned to IMGT TRBV, TRBD and TRBJ reference segments using MiTCR v1.1. Only V-J combinations with frequency above 0.0001, covering roughly 99% of repertoires, were analysed. The TCS score was defined as F50 (clonal expansion) divided by E x V (chaos), with BLOSUM62-based TCRdist calculated between CDR3 peptides within each V-J. Welch's t-statistics and random forest reduced approximately 520 V-J features to about 12, which were used in a naive Bayes classifier (R e1071). The public reads were run again by TCRdb, first through fastp at Q25 and then through MiXCR, and only productive beta chains were kept. Each entry is one CDR3 protein sequence, shown with its most common DNA and genes. Here the V and J calls rest on TCRdb's processing, not on the authors' analysis. The table for this sample lists about 210,000 distinct CDR3 sequences; roughly 15% of them were counted only once. The ten largest clones add up to approximately 50% of the sample.

These data belong to a study of T cells in Graves' hyperthyroidism and ophthalmopathy (dated by TCRdb to between 2018 and 2021). Looking at the study overall: Peripheral blood samples were taken at initial diagnosis, before any treatment was given. TCR V-J signatures able to tell the groups apart were searched for in a discovery cohort of some 97 patients, of whom fewer than 45 had Graves' ophthalmopathy and some 60 had stable Graves' hyperthyroidism. Prospective prediction of ophthalmopathy was tested in an independent validation cohort consisting of 18 hyperthyroidism patients and 17 patients who later progressed to ophthalmopathy. The approximately 100 discovery patients were randomly divided into training and test sets at a 7:3 ratio. The study also compared thyroid tissue and blood T-cell repertoires from a handful of Graves' hyperthyroidism patients. After sampling, hyperthyroidism patients received methimazole starting at 30 mg daily, and ophthalmopathy patients received high-dose intravenous methylprednisolone. The paper reports TCR Vbeta CDR3 sequencing of some 140 peripheral blood samples: approximately 41 ophthalmopathy, fewer than 80 hyperthyroidism and approximately 17 progressor patients. Broader findings and caveats from the paper: In cross-validation, a model built on a 13 V-J signature told ophthalmopathy apart from stable hyperthyroidism with over 85% sensitivity and roughly 82% specificity, and in testing the same model reached 80%/75%. No statistical method was used to fix the sample size in advance, and group allocation was not hidden from the investigators. Blood samples also contained most of the expanded thyroid clonotypes (frequency above 0.001), which suggests that blood repertoires may reflect thyroid immune responses. In validation, the model predicted progression to ophthalmopathy with 60% to 71% sensitivity and around 72% specificity, a median of about 6.7 months before onset.

Stable Graves' hyperthyroidism was defined as no progression to ophthalmopathy during 18 months of follow-up. The hyperthyroidism patients were between 18 and 65 years old and newly diagnosed, with a disease duration of less than 2 months. Exclusion was applied to patients with uncontrolled infections, other autoimmune diseases, pregnancy or lactation. Diagnoses relied on clinical symptoms, serum thyroxine and TRAb, thyroid ultrasound and orbital computed tomography. PBMCs were separated from 10 ml of fresh peripheral blood using Ficoll-Paque density gradient centrifugation. Total RNA was extracted using Trizol reagent, and RNA quality was assessed on an Agilent 2100 Bioanalyzer. Unmatched junction bases come to 5, with V trimmed by 7 bases and J by 0 bases. Inclusive of the bounding cysteine and phenylalanine, the CDR3 is 15 residues long. The read is trimmed to its CDR3 DNA, 45 bases read in frame from base 1. The germline V gene gives CDR1 as MNHNS and CDR2 as SASEGT.

Source material: blood. The receptor was derived from a man aged 45 to 65 with Graves' hyperthyroidism. The chain was built from TRBV6-1 and TRBJ2-4; 8 bases in the junction line up with TRBD2. CDR3 protein: CASITSGIAKNIQYF. The nucleotide sequence reads TGTGCCAGCATCACTAGCGGAATAGCCAAAAACATTCAGTACTTC.